This TCR beta chain stems from a study of cytomegalovirus exposure and HLA in healthy donors. This CDR3 has 16 amino acids. V trimming: 7 bases; J trimming: 0 bases; junction bases outside the gene matches: 11. CDR1 is SNHLY and CDR2 is FYNNEI in the germline V gene. Researchers ran the PCR with 60 Vbeta and 13 Jbeta primers. Sequencing was performed with immunoSEQ multiplex PCR; in TCRdb, only in-frame clones are kept and a portion is missing. The sample includes around 70,000 clones. This chain joins TRBV2 and TRBJ1-1; 7 bases agree with TRBD1. Material for sequencing was PBMCs. The source is a woman aged 40 to 50 in good health and CMV-seropositive. CDR3 bases: TGTGCCAGCACGACGGACAGGCGCTTCATGAACACTGAAGCTTTCTTT. Translated: CASTTDRRFMNTEAFF.